The clone carrying this TCR beta chain came up a few times. What it binds is unknown. This specimen comes from a study of T cell repertoires in cytomegalovirus infection. Looking at the study overall: Matching HLA type and CMV infection were both indicated by public TCR beta signatures.

The germline CDR1 and CDR2 sequences are MNHNS and SASEGT. V dropped 3 bases and J dropped 6; count of bases not matched to a gene: 7. The CDR3 length is 15 residues. Study-level results: What dominated the ex vivo response were HLA-C-restricted CMV-specific TCR beta clonotypes. Summed frequency of shared TCR beta families picked out CMV carriers who also had the relevant HLA.

TCRdb re-called the reads through MiXCR, storing one row per CDR3 protein. The table includes fewer than 550,000 distinct CDR3 sequences, 30% to 40% detected once. The receptor was isolated from a human donor in good health (CMV status not recorded). Some clones in this sample may be carry-over from other donors' samples. The chain employs TRBV6-1 and TRBJ2-2; 7 bases line up with TRBD2. Sequencing input: PBMCs. CDR3 bases: TGTGCCAGCAGTGACCCCAGCGGGGATCCCGGGGAGCTGTTTTTT. Its translation: CASSDPSGDPGELFF.